This T cell receptor beta chain came from a study of technical replicates of blood from a handful of donors. The table came from immunoSEQ multiplex PCR; TCRdb's copy has only in-frame clones and leaves some out. Here the sample spans 60,000 to 85,000 clones, just under 95% being singletons. This CDR3 contains 17 residues. Germline lookup yields CDR1 SGHRS and CDR2 YFSETQ. V shed 1 base, J shed 3 bases, and the junction held 9 bases outside the gene matches. This clonotype was sampled from a human donor in good health. Sequenced material: T cells isolated from PBMCs. The chain couples TRBV5-1 to TRBJ1-1; the match to TRBD1 covers 10 bases. The CDR3 here is CASSLHRQGASDTEAFF. In nucleotides, the CDR3 is TGCGCCAGCAGCTTGCACCGACAGGGGGCGAGTGACACTGAAGCTTTCTTT.